This T cell receptor (beta chain) was recovered during a study of early T cells in non-severe SARS-CoV-2 infection. Study results and limitations: Lookups in VDJdb leaned toward anti-spike CD8 responses and missed private and CD4 specificities.

This clonotype has a count of ten or more. Its specificity is unknown. cDNA molecules, individually, were tagged with unique molecular identifiers. TCRdb redid the calling of the 5' RACE reads with MiXCR, one entry per CDR3 protein. The sample holds just over 70,000 distinct CDR3 sequences, around 13% seen once. The clonotype originates from an adult who was a healthcare worker with PCR-confirmed SARS-CoV-2 infection or an uninfected control (not recorded which). Sequencing input: whole blood.

CDR3 bases: TGTGCCAGCAGCCAGTCGCGCACATCCGATGAGCAGTTCTTC. This codes for CASSQSRTSDEQFF. This sequence joins TRBV14 and TRBJ2-1; D call uncertain. Trimming stripped 3 bases from V and 8 bases from J, with 14 bases between. The CDR3 consists of 14 residues. From germline, CDR1 is SGHDN and CDR2 FVKESK.